These 21 T cell receptor beta chains came from one sample sequenced in a study of shared clonotypes between healthy human individuals. Generated by immunoSEQ multiplex PCR, the TCRdb table keeps only in-frame clones and is missing some. This sample has about 1.1 million clones, with about 80% found just once. The sample taken for sequencing was memory CD4+ T cells from PBMCs. Subset reported: CD45RA-negative fraction. Receptors were obtained from a young man in good health. Some clones in this sample may be carry-over from other donors' samples.

The rearrangement uses TRBV9 and TRBJ2-6; the D call may be TRBD1 or TRBD2 (5 bases each). Germline V CDR1 and CDR2: SGDLS, YYNGEE. CDR3 size: 14 residues. V was clipped by 6 bases and J by 0 bases, with 7 bases between them. Here the CDR3 reads CASTGTSGANVLTF. The DNA of the CDR3 is TGTGCCAGCACAGGGACCTCTGGGGCCAACGTCCTGACTTTC. The whole variable domain, remainder taken from reference TRBV9 and TRBJ2-6, is DSGVTQTPKHLITATGQRVTLRCSPRSGDLSVYWYQQSLDQGLQFLIQYYNGEERAKGNILERFSAQQFPDLHSELNLSSLELGDSALYFCASTGTSGANVLTFGAGSRLTVL.

This clone was recorded only once. The chain employs TRBV29-1 and TRBJ2-3, with TRBD1 as a possible D gene (5 bases). CDR3 size: 12 residues. Trimming stripped 3 bases from V and 6 bases from J, with 10 bases between. The germline CDR1 and CDR2 sequences are SQVTM and ANQGSEA. CDR3 sequence reads: CSVDRDSDTQYF. The CDR3, as DNA: TGCAGCGTTGACAGGGATTCGGATACGCAGTATTTT.

V is TRBV28 and J is TRBJ2-1; 11 bases fit TRBD2. V shed 10 bases, J shed 3 bases, and the junction held 5 bases outside the gene matches. The CDR3 is 14 residues long. Germline CDR1 is MDHEN and CDR2 is SYDVKM. CDR3 residues: CATQLAGVYNEQFF. As DNA, the CDR3 is TGTGCCACCCAACTAGCGGGAGTCTACAATGAGCAGTTCTTC.

V gene TRBV23-1 combines with J gene TRBJ2-7, with 8 positions matching TRBD1. TRBV23-1 is designated an ORF whose function remains uncertain. The length of the CDR3 is 18 residues. Trimming cost V 0 bases and J 3 bases; bases outside gene matches: 13. CDR3 DNA sequence: TGCGCCAGCAGTCAATCGACCCAGGACAGGGAAAAGGACTACGAGCAGTACTTC. This gives the protein CASSQSTQDREKDYEQYF.

This clone has just one count. Other DNA sequences in the same sample also yield this CDR3. This chain links TRBV7-2 with TRBJ2-7; the match to TRBD1 covers 8 bases. With 5 bases clipped from V and 5 bases from J, the junction kept 8 bases outside the gene matches. Germline lookup yields CDR1 SGHTA and CDR2 FQGNSA. This CDR3 contains 14 residues. CDR3 sequence: CASSPDRGRDEQYF. CDR3 DNA: TGTGCCAGCAGCCCCGACAGGGGTAGGGACGAGCAGTACTTC.

The V gene is TRBV29-1, the J gene TRBJ2-5; TRBD1 might be the D (5 bases). This CDR3 has 14 residues. Trimming took 0 bases from V and 4 from J, leaving 12 bases between them. CDR1 is SQVTM and CDR2 is ANQGSEA in the germline V gene. The CDR3 nucleotides are TGCAGCGTTGAAGATCCCAGGGCACGAGAGACCCAGTACTTC. This encodes CSVEDPRARETQYF.

This chain joins TRBV2 and TRBJ2-5; the D call may be TRBD1 or TRBD2 (5 bases each). Trimming took off 7 bases at V and 5 bases at J, with 17 bases between the two ends. The CDR3 runs to 14 residues. The V gene's germline CDR1 is SNHLY and CDR2 FYNNEI. CDR3 sequence: CASIWSRERETQYF. CDR3 DNA: TGTGCCAGCATATGGAGCAGGGAGAGGGAGACCCAGTACTTC.

The CDR3 DNA sequence: TGTGCCAGCAGCCGAGGCAGCGGGCTCCAAGAGACCCAGTACTTC. Amino acid sequence: CASSRGSGLQETQYF. The chain is built from TRBV7-2 and TRBJ2-5, with a tentative D call TRBD2 (6 bases). CDR1 SGHTA and CDR2 FQGNSA come from the germline V gene. V shed 5 bases and J shed 1 base, with 14 bases lying between them. This CDR3 contains 15 residues.

The V and J genes are TRBV6-5 and TRBJ1-2; D not resolved. Per the germline V gene, CDR1 is MNHEY and CDR2 is SVGAGI. With 6 bases removed from V and 8 bases from J, the gap between germline ends came to 16 bases. The CDR3 runs 13 residues. The DNA of the CDR3 is TGTGCCAGCAGCAACGGACTACTCGGGGGCTACACCTTC. It codes for CASSNGLLGGYTF.

The J gene is TRBJ1-2, the V gene TRBV28, with D possibly being TRBD1 (5 bases). Germline V gene data show CDR1 as MDHEN and CDR2 as SYDVKM. This CDR3 contains 13 residues. Trimming left V 2 bases short and J 4 bases short, with 8 bases between. Here the CDR3 reads CASSLIQVYGYTF. DNA of the CDR3: TGTGCCAGCAGTTTAATACAGGTCTATGGCTACACCTTC.

The chain's CDR3 is CASSVGRGADDTIYF. The CDR3 bases are TGTGCCAGCAGCGTAGGAAGGGGGGCGGACGACACCATATATTTT. V is TRBV9 and J is TRBJ1-3, with D perhaps matching TRBD1 (6 bases). Germline lookup yields CDR1 SGDLS and CDR2 YYNGEE. With 0 bases removed from V and 8 bases from J, the gap between germline ends came to 15 bases. The CDR3 extends over 15 amino acids. Full variable domain (outside the CDR3, taken from reference TRBV9 and TRBJ1-3): DSGVTQTPKHLITATGQRVTLRCSPRSGDLSVYWYQQSLDQGLQFLIQYYNGEERAKGNILERFSAQQFPDLHSELNLSSLELGDSALYFCASSVGRGADDTIYFGEGSWLTVV.

This clone was counted a single time. J is TRBJ2-2 and V is TRBV4-3; D may be TRBD2 (5 bases). V was shortened by 3 bases and J by 7 bases, with 15 bases between the two germline ends. The CDR3 loop spans 15 amino acids. Germline CDR1 and CDR2: LGHNA and YSLEER. The CDR3 bases are TGCGCCAGCAGCCATGTAGCGCATCAAGACGGGGAGCTGTTTTTT. Encoded protein: CASSHVAHQDGELFF.

Worth noting for this clone: Within the sample, other DNA sequences also encode this same CDR3. The genes are TRBV30 and TRBJ2-3, with 11 bases aligning to TRBD1. The CDR3 contains 13 residues. CDR1 GTSNPN and CDR2 SVGIG come from the germline V gene (reference sequence). V was clipped by 7 bases and J by 2 bases; unmatched bases: 2. CDR3 loop: CASDRGLTDTQYF. The CDR3, as DNA: TGTGCCTCGGACAGGGGGCTCACAGATACGCAGTATTTT.

The chain is built from TRBV28 and TRBJ1-5, with 10 bases that match TRBD1. Germline CDR1 MDHEN, CDR2 SYDVKM. The CDR3 totals 16 residues. V shed 3 bases and J 7 bases; nucleotides not matched to a gene: 9. The CDR3 loop reads CASSLGQGIWTQPQHF. CDR3 in DNA: TGTGCCAGCAGTTTGGGACAGGGGATATGGACCCAGCCCCAGCATTTT.

This clone was seen once. V and J are TRBV5-1 and TRBJ2-6; tentatively, D is TRBD2 (6 bases). CDR1 is SGHRS, CDR2 YFSETQ, per germline. CDR3 size: 17 residues. V was cut by 4 bases and J by 4 bases, with 18 bases left in between. This CDR3 reads CASSPGLTNSGANVLTF. CDR3 DNA: TGCGCCAGCAGCCCCGGACTAACCAACTCGGGGGCCAACGTCCTGACTTTC.

This chain links TRBV11-2 with TRBJ2-5; 7 bases are a match to TRBD2. Germline lookup yields CDR1 SGHAT and CDR2 FQNNGV. J was trimmed by 7 bases and V by 5 bases; bases with no gene match: 10. This CDR3 has 14 residues. As DNA, the CDR3 is TGTGCCAGCAGCGGCATACGGGGGGTTGGGACCCAGTACTTC. Amino acids: CASSGIRGVGTQYF.

The chain has TRBV5-1 and TRBJ2-1; TRBD2 matches 7 bases. The CDR3 sequence is 17 residues long. CDR1 SGHRS and CDR2 YFSETQ come from the germline V gene. V was clipped by 0 bases and J by 1 base; unmatched bases: 7. In nucleotides, the CDR3 is TGCGCCAGCAGCTTGGGCATCGCGGGAGTATCCTACAATGAGCAGTTCTTC. This gives the protein CASSLGIAGVSYNEQFF. Variable domain in full (rest from reference TRBV5-1 and TRBJ2-1): KAGVTQTPRYLIKTRGQQVTLSCSPISGHRSVSWYQQTPGQGLQFLFEYFSETQRNKGNFPGRFSGRQFSNSRSEMNVSTLELGDSALYLCASSLGIAGVSYNEQFFGPGTRLTVL.

The CDR3 region is CASSLDGGTEAFF. For the CDR3, the DNA is TGTGCCAGCAGCTTAGATGGGGGGACTGAAGCTTTCTTT. V and J are TRBV11-1 and TRBJ1-1; TRBD1 might be the D (5 bases). Germline V gene lookup returns CDR1 SGHAT and CDR2 FQDESV (reference sequence). Trimming took 1 base from V and 5 from J, leaving 8 bases between them. There are 13 residues in the CDR3.

The rearrangement uses TRBV5-1 and TRBJ2-2, with TRBD2 identical over 10 bases. The CDR3 runs to 16 residues. Germline loops: CDR1 SGHRS, CDR2 YFSETQ. J was trimmed by 0 bases and V by 4 bases; bases with no gene match: 3. CDR3: CASSALAGANTGELFF. The CDR3 nucleotides are TGCGCCAGCAGCGCTCTAGCGGGAGCGAACACCGGGGAGCTGTTTTTT.

V gene TRBV5-5 combines with J gene TRBJ1-1, with D perhaps TRBD1 (5 bases). The length of the CDR3 is 14 residues. CDR1 is SGHKS and CDR2 is YYEKEE in the germline V gene (reference sequence). V was cut by 3 bases and J by 0 bases, with 9 bases left in between. CDR3 region: CASSWDGLNTEAFF. The CDR3 DNA reads TGTGCCAGCAGCTGGGACGGATTGAACACTGAAGCTTTCTTT.

The V gene is TRBV7-5, the J gene TRBJ1-2. TRBV7-5 is a known pseudogene. CDR3 length: 14 amino acids. The DNA for the CDR3 is TGTGCCAGAAGCGTAGAGGCTCAGTACTATGGCTACACCTTC. It is translated as CARSVEAQYYGYTF.